This record concerns one TCR beta chain sequence. This specimen belongs to a study of CD8 T cells in Susac syndrome. It was negative isolation that provided the CD8+ and CD4+ T cells, whereas TEMRA cells were enriched by FACS. V dropped 4 bases and J dropped 6; count of bases not matched to a gene: 13. The CDR3 consists of 16 residues. CDR1 is SQVTM and CDR2 is ANQGSEA in the germline V gene. An input of about 0.45 to 1 ug of RNA was subjected to reverse transcription using random hexamers. TCRdb itself ran the immunoSEQ multiplex PCR reads through MiXCR, one entry per CDR3 protein. The data contain around 130,000 distinct CDR3 sequences, nearly 96% of them singletons.

The specimen sequenced was CD4+ T cells from PBMCs. The gene calls are TRBV29-1 and TRBJ2-3; 10 positions match TRBD2. The receptor was isolated from a human donor with Susac syndrome. The CDR3 sequence: CSVAGGASGSSDTQYF. The CDR3 DNA sequence: TGCAGCGTTGCGGGTGGAGCTAGCGGGAGTTCCGATACGCAGTATTTT.